The clone carrying this TCR beta chain was counted many times. Its cognate antigen is unknown. The data belong to a study of identical twins. The study, taken as a whole, reports: Beta out-of-frame twin sharing showed a weaker excess.

Trimming removed 4 bases at V and 4 bases at J, with 10 bases between. The CDR3 contains 12 residues. CDR1 is SQVTM and CDR2 is ANQGSEA in the germline V gene. A universal primer site arose from template switching, and cDNA bore unique molecular identifiers. In TCRdb, the 5' RACE reads were re-called with MiXCR into one record per CDR3 protein. Of 300,000 to 350,000 distinct CDR3 sequences in the sample, approximately 13% are singletons; the top ten hold approximately 7.5%. These same data were also listed under a study on yellow fever vaccine responses in identical twins.

Source material: CD8+ T cells sorted from blood. This TCR came from a woman aged 18-29 years in good health. The chain has TRBV29-1 and TRBJ2-5; the D is unclear. CDR3 sequence: CSVVLDSETQYF. The CDR3 DNA reads TGCAGCGTTGTGTTGGATTCAGAGACCCAGTACTTC. Combining the CDR3 with reference TRBV29-1 and TRBJ2-5 gives the whole variable domain SAVISQKPSRDICQRGTSLTIQCQVDSQVTMMFWYRQQPGQSLTLIATANQGSEATYESGFVIDKFPISRPNLTFSTLTVSNMSPEDSSIYLCSVVLDSETQYFGPGTRLLVL.